The present entry profiles one T cell receptor (beta chain) with its context. Its antigen is still unknown. The data stem from a study of beta chain features in type 1 diabetes. For the study at large: Sorted cells examined across all samples numbered 107,917,701.

Sorting based on CD45RO/CCR7/CD25/CD127/CD95/CD27 separated CD4+ naive, central memory, regulatory and stem cell-like memory cells. The CDR3 contains 15 residues. The germline gives CDR1 KGHSH, CDR2 LQKENI. Unmatched junction bases numbered 6, after V lost 5 bases and J lost 1 base. Study-wide results and caveats: PCR might pick shorter templates more often, in the same way for patients and controls. Patients' naive, central memory and regulatory TCRB repertoires appeared more alike than those of healthy donors.

The study reverse transcribed the entire isolated RNA, so it sequenced expressed TCRB transcripts. Produced via immunoSEQ multiplex PCR; TCRdb's table is partial and in-frame only. The repertoire consists of over 40,000 clones, with around 50% occurring once and the leading ten covering over 2%. This sequence was found in a woman under 30 in good health. Material for sequencing was Tregs from blood. The chain employs TRBV18 and TRBJ2-7; 9 positions match TRBD1. CDR3 loop: CASSETGTGSYEQYF. The CDR3 DNA reads TGTGCCAGCTCAGAAACCGGGACAGGGTCCTACGAGCAGTACTTC.